Each of the 31 T cell receptor beta chains below was sequenced from the same sample in a study of cytomegalovirus exposure and HLA in healthy donors. Amplification used 60 Vbeta primers and 13 Jbeta primers. The table came from immunoSEQ multiplex PCR; TCRdb's copy has only in-frame clones and leaves some out. The sample lists about 130,000 clones, under 85% occurring once. The specimen was PBMCs. These receptors were taken from a boy aged 10-17 years in good health and CMV-seronegative.

This sequence joins TRBV29-1 and TRBJ1-4; 7 nucleotides line up with TRBD1. This CDR3 has 12 residues. Trimming removed 5 bases from V and 6 bases from J; junction bases left unmatched: 3. Germline V lookup: CDR1 SQVTM, CDR2 ANQGSEA. CDR3 in DNA: TGCAGCGTTAGGCAGGGGGATGAAAAACTGTTTTTT. Translation gives CSVRQGDEKLFF.

The chain employs TRBV9 and TRBJ2-3; 8 positions match TRBD1. The CDR3 has 16 amino acids. V trimming: 3 bases; J trimming: 2 bases; junction bases outside the gene matches: 8. Per germline, CDR1 SGDLS and CDR2 YYNGEE. The CDR3 loop reads CASSGRTQGVTDTQYF. CDR3 coding DNA: TGTGCCAGCAGCGGGCGAACACAGGGGGTCACAGATACGCAGTATTTT. The full variable domain, in which reference TRBV9 and TRBJ2-3 provide the parts outside the CDR3, is DSGVTQTPKHLITATGQRVTLRCSPRSGDLSVYWYQQSLDQGLQFLIQYYNGEERAKGNILERFSAQQFPDLHSELNLSSLELGDSALYFCASSGRTQGVTDTQYFGPGTRLTVL.

The chain employs TRBV7-9 and TRBJ2-5, with 9 bases that match TRBD1. Losses at the gene ends were 6 bases for V and 2 bases for J; bases not matched to a gene: 1. CDR3 size: 13 residues. Germline V gene data show CDR1 as SEHNR and CDR2 as FQNEAQ (reference sequence). The CDR3 DNA reads as TGTGCCAGCAGGACAGGGGGACAAGAGACCCAGTACTTC. Protein sequence: CASRTGGQETQYF.

The genes are TRBV6-5 and TRBJ1-1, with D maybe TRBD1 (6 bases). Germline loops: CDR1 MNHEY, CDR2 SVGAGI. The length of the CDR3 is 15 residues. V was shortened by 7 bases and J by 0 bases, with 15 bases between the two germline ends. The CDR3 region is CASKDSTIMNTEAFF. DNA of the CDR3: TGTGCCAGCAAGGACAGTACCATTATGAACACTGAAGCTTTCTTT.

The chain combines TRBV6-1 with TRBJ2-7, with TRBD2 matching over 9 bases. The CDR3 has 15 residues. Germline CDR1 and CDR2: MNHNS and SASEGT. V dropped 6 bases and J dropped 6; count of bases not matched to a gene: 12. CDR3 DNA: TGTGCCAGCAGCCCCACGGTAGCGGGAGCCGGCGAGCAGTACTTC. Translating it yields CASSPTVAGAGEQYF.

For the CDR3, the DNA is TGTGCCAGCAGCTTAGGACCTGCAGGGGGCTACGAGCAGTACTTC. Amino acid sequence: CASSLGPAGGYEQYF. This chain connects TRBV7-2 to TRBJ2-7; 7 nucleotides align to TRBD1. V lost 1 base to trimming and J lost 3 bases; unmatched junction nucleotides: 6. CDR3 length equals 15 residues. CDR1 SGHTA and CDR2 FQGNSA come from the germline V gene.

The chain uses TRBV9 and TRBJ2-3, with D possibly TRBD2 on 6 matching bases. The germline gives CDR1 SGDLS, CDR2 YYNGEE. The CDR3 runs to 16 residues. Between the trimmed V and J ends, which lost 4 bases and 1 base, there was a span of 16 bases. The chain's CDR3 is CASSSGRWEGTDTQYF. The CDR3 bases are TGTGCCAGCAGCTCCGGACGTTGGGAGGGCACAGATACGCAGTATTTT.

This sequence joins TRBV12-5 and TRBJ1-3, with D uncertain. The CDR3 loop spans 14 amino acids. Trimming stripped 2 bases from V and 1 base from J, with 6 bases between. Germline V gene data show CDR1 as LGHNT and CDR2 as FRNRAP. In DNA form, the CDR3 reads TGTGCTAGTGGTTTGAGTGCGTCTGGAAACACCATATATTTT. As protein: CASGLSASGNTIYF.

The chain recombines TRBV11-3 with TRBJ2-7, with TRBD1 matching over 8 bases. The CDR3 is 13 residues long. In germline, CDR1 is SGHNT, CDR2 YENEEA. The ends lost 5 bases at V and 5 bases at J; junction bases unmatched: 5. The CDR3 coding sequence is TGTGCCAGCAGCAACGGACAGGGCAACGAGCAGTACTTC. This gives the protein CASSNGQGNEQYF.

The rearrangement joins TRBV19 to TRBJ1-3; 10 bases line up with TRBD1. Germline V gene data show CDR1 as LNHDA and CDR2 as SQIVND (reference sequence). The CDR3 totals 17 residues. V shed 0 bases and J 1 base; nucleotides not matched to a gene: 3. The chain's CDR3 is CASSIEDRGSSGNTIYF. The CDR3 DNA is TGTGCCAGTAGTATAGAGGACAGGGGGAGTTCTGGAAACACCATATATTTT.

A remark on this clone: At one end the junction does not follow the germline gene, possibly because of a read error. This chain links TRBV25-1 with TRBJ1-2; D is ambiguous. This CDR3 spans 11 amino acids. Looked up from germline, CDR1 is MGHDK and CDR2 is SYGVNS. CDR3 nucleotides: TGTGCCAGCAGCGAGGCGTATGGCTACCCCTTC. Translating gives CASSEAYGYPF.

The J gene is TRBJ2-7, the V gene TRBV11-3, with TRBD1 identical over 7 bases. CDR3 size: 12 residues. From germline, CDR1 is SGHNT and CDR2 YENEEA. Trimming at V came to 4 bases and at J to 5 bases, leaving 2 bases not matched to a gene. The CDR3 coding sequence is TGTGCCAGCAGCTACGACAGGGACGAGCAGTACTTC. Translated, it gives CASSYDRDEQYF.

V usage is TRBV7-9 and J usage is TRBJ1-1, with 8 bases lining up with TRBD1. The germline CDR1 and CDR2 sequences are SEHNR and FQNEAQ (reference sequence). J was trimmed by 1 base and V by 2 bases; bases with no gene match: 0. The CDR3 runs to 14 residues. The CDR3 spells CASSLQGANTEAFF. DNA of the CDR3: TGTGCCAGCAGCTTACAGGGGGCGAACACTGAAGCTTTCTTT.

This chain links TRBV6-5 with TRBJ1-6; D is uncertain. This CDR3 has 14 amino acids. Germline CDR1 and CDR2: MNHEY and SVGAGI. V lost 0 bases and J lost 9, with 9 bases in between. In DNA, the CDR3 is TGTGCCAGCAGTTACTCCGGGGAAGGTTCACCCCTCCACTTT. Translation gives CASSYSGEGSPLHF.

The V call is TRBV7-6, the J call TRBJ1-2; TRBD1 matches 7 bases. Trimming removed 1 base from V and 3 bases from J; junction bases left unmatched: 11. There are 17 residues in the CDR3. The germline gives CDR1 SGHVS, CDR2 FNYEAQ. Here the CDR3 reads CASSLGGVRGRDYGYTF. For the CDR3, the DNA is TGTGCCAGCAGCTTAGGGGGGGTGAGGGGGCGCGACTATGGCTACACCTTC.

This clone has only one observation. The chain combines TRBV7-9 with TRBJ2-1, with a weak D call TRBD1 (6 bases). The V end lost 2 bases, the J end lost 8 bases, and 10 bases lay between the germline ends. CDR1 and CDR2 from the germline V gene are SEHNR and FQNEAQ (reference sequence). The CDR3 has 13 amino acids. CDR3 sequence (DNA): TGTGCCAGCAGCTTAAGGACAGCAGATGAGCAGTTCTTC. Protein sequence: CASSLRTADEQFF.

This clone turned up a few times. The gene calls are TRBV7-2 and TRBJ2-7; TRBD2 aligns across 13 bases. V trimming: 5 bases; J trimming: 0 bases; junction bases outside the gene matches: 7. The CDR3 loop spans 17 amino acids. CDR1 is SGHTA, CDR2 FQGNSA, per germline. The CDR3 region is CASSPAGLAGISYEQYF. CDR3 nucleotides: TGTGCCAGCAGCCCAGCGGGACTAGCGGGGATCTCCTACGAGCAGTACTTC.

Regarding this clone: The germline gene is not matched at one end of the junction; a read error may be the cause. This rearrangement joins TRBV7-9 to TRBJ1-3; perhaps TRBD1 as D (5 bases). In germline, CDR1 is SEHNR, CDR2 FQNEAQ (reference sequence). There are 15 residues in the CDR3. Written as DNA, the CDR3 is TGTGCCAGCAGCTTAAGCAGGGTGACTGGTAACACCATATATTTT. It translates to CASSLSRVTGNTIYF. Using reference TRBV7-9 and TRBJ1-3 for the parts outside the CDR3, the full variable domain is DTGVSQNPRHKITKRGQNVTFRCDPISEHNRLYWYRQTLGQGPEFLTYFQNEAQLEKSRLLSDRFSAERPKGSFSTLEIQRTEQGDSAMYLCASSLSRVTGNTIYFGEGSWLTVV.

The V call is TRBV5-1, the J call TRBJ1-1, with D unclear. The CDR3 sequence is 14 residues long. Germline V CDR1 and CDR2: SGHRS, YFSETQ. V lost 5 bases and J lost 0, with 11 bases in between. CDR3 bases: TGCGCCAGCAGTGCCGGTGATATGAACACTGAAGCTTTCTTT. This codes for CASSAGDMNTEAFF.

This clone came up once. V is TRBV7-2 and J is TRBJ1-1; TRBD1 matches at 7 bases. Trimming took 5 bases from V and 5 from J; bases not matched to a gene: 5. CDR3 length: 13 amino acids. Germline assignment: CDR1 SGHTA and CDR2 FQGNSA. Here the CDR3 DNA reads TGTGCCAGCAGCCTAAACAGGGGAACTGAAGCTTTCTTT. It yields the protein CASSLNRGTEAFF.

In nucleotides, the CDR3 is TGTGCCAGCAACTCCCCGGCCGGGACAGGGCTTTACGAGCAGTACTTC. Its protein is CASNSPAGTGLYEQYF. The V call is TRBV7-9, the J call TRBJ2-7; 9 positions match TRBD1. The CDR3 sequence is 16 residues long. Germline values: CDR1 SEHNR, CDR2 FQNEAQ (reference sequence). V lost 7 bases and J lost 4; bases outside the gene matches: 14.

The chain has TRBV2 and TRBJ1-3, with TRBD1 as a possible D gene (6 bases). Trimming shortened V by 1 base and J by 0 bases, and 13 bases separated the two germline ends. There are 17 residues in the CDR3. Germline V gives CDR1 SNHLY, CDR2 FYNNEI. CDR3 loop: CASSEGVVGGSGNTIYF. The DNA for the CDR3 is TGTGCCAGCAGTGAAGGCGTAGTAGGGGGCTCTGGAAACACCATATATTTT.

The rearrangement uses TRBV7-3 and TRBJ2-2; the match to TRBD2 covers 11 bases. Germline V gives CDR1 SGHTA, CDR2 FQGTGA. Trimming cost V 5 bases and J 4 bases; bases outside gene matches: 18. This CDR3 has 20 residues. The CDR3 spells CASSQRLLAGVDSGTGELFF. CDR3 nucleotides: TGTGCCAGCAGCCAAAGGCTACTAGCGGGGGTGGATTCGGGCACCGGGGAGCTGTTTTTT.

CDR3 sequence (DNA): TGTGCCAGCAGCCCCCGGGGATTCTTTCATGGCTACACCTTC. Translation gives CASSPRGFFHGYTF. The rearrangement joins TRBV5-6 to TRBJ1-2; D is uncertain. The length of the CDR3 is 14 residues. CDR1 is SGHDT, CDR2 YYEEEE, per germline. V lost 4 bases to trimming and J lost 6 bases, with 16 bases between them.

The rearrangement uses TRBV5-4 and TRBJ2-3; TRBD2 matches at 12 bases. Unmatched junction bases numbered 3, after V lost 0 bases and J lost 1 base. The germline gives CDR1 SGHNT, CDR2 YYREEE (reference sequence). This CDR3 comprises 17 residues. The CDR3 here is CASSLGLAGDGTDTQYF. CDR3 bases: TGTGCCAGCAGCTTGGGACTAGCGGGAGACGGCACAGATACGCAGTATTTT.

The chain has TRBV7-2 and TRBJ2-1; 8 bases agree with TRBD1. V lost 5 bases to trimming and J lost 1 base; unmatched junction nucleotides: 7. Germline V gene data show CDR1 as SGHTA and CDR2 as FQGNSA. The CDR3 covers 16 residues. As DNA, the CDR3 is TGTGCCAGCAGCCGTATCGGACAGGGATCCTACAATGAGCAGTTCTTC. This encodes CASSRIGQGSYNEQFF.

V and J are TRBV6-5 and TRBJ2-2; tentative D call: TRBD1 (5 bases). In germline, CDR1 is MNHEY, CDR2 SVGAGI. V was cut by 0 bases and J by 6 bases, with 5 bases left in between. The CDR3 is 13 residues long. The CDR3 is CASSYSRAGELFF. CDR3 bases: TGTGCCAGCAGTTACTCCAGGGCCGGGGAGCTGTTTTTT.

The chain joins TRBV11-1 to TRBJ2-5; 7 bases are a match to TRBD1. The CDR3 spans 14 residues. V lost 5 bases to trimming and J lost 5 bases; unmatched junction nucleotides: 8. Germline values: CDR1 SGHAT, CDR2 FQDESV (reference sequence). The CDR3 nucleotides are TGTGCCAGCAGCCCGAAGGGGGCTGCGGAGACCCAGTACTTC. Protein product: CASSPKGAAETQYF.

The V call is TRBV5-5, the J call TRBJ2-1; D might be TRBD1 (6 bases). The CDR3 covers 13 residues. The ends were cut back, 4 bases at V and 13 bases at J, with 18 bases in the middle. Germline CDR1 is SGHKS and CDR2 is YYEKEE (reference sequence). The CDR3 DNA is TGTGCCAGCAGCGGGGGCGACTCCCCACTACAGTTCTTC. Translating gives CASSGGDSPLQFF.

The chain employs TRBV30 and TRBJ2-3; D unresolved. The CDR3 has 12 amino acids. Germline CDR1 reads GTSNPN; CDR2 reads SVGIG (reference sequence). Between the trimmed V and J ends, which lost 2 bases and 2 bases, there was a span of 5 bases. This CDR3 reads CAWSRVTDTQYF. The CDR3 DNA reads TGTGCCTGGAGTAGAGTCACAGATACGCAGTATTTT.

The genes are TRBV5-4 and TRBJ1-5; 7 nucleotides line up with TRBD1. There are 14 residues in the CDR3. V gave up 4 bases and J gave up 5 bases; unmatched junction bases: 6. The germline CDR1 and CDR2 sequences are SGHNT and YYREEE (reference sequence). In DNA, the CDR3 is TGTGCCAGCAGCGTTGACAGGGTCGATCAGCCCCAGCATTTT. Residues: CASSVDRVDQPQHF.